These 19 T cell receptor beta chains share one sample of origin, sequenced in a study of T cell responses to AZD1222 COVID-19 vaccine. Sequenced by immunoSEQ multiplex PCR; TCRdb stores in-frame clones only, minus some. The sample includes about 97,000 clones, around nine tenths of them seen just once. This specimen was peripheral blood, taken on day 0 of AZD1222 vaccination. The receptor source for this set is an adult in good health.

The V gene is TRBV6-5, the J gene TRBJ1-5, with D perhaps TRBD1 (6 bases). The CDR3 sequence is 14 residues long. Germline V lookup: CDR1 MNHEY, CDR2 SVGAGI. Trimming shortened V by 5 bases and J by 7 bases, and 15 bases separated the two germline ends. CDR3 DNA sequence: TGTGCCAGCAGTCAGAACAGGGTAAACCAGCCCCAGCATTTT. Amino acids: CASSQNRVNQPQHF.

This chain uses TRBV7-6 with TRBJ1-1; no clear D gene. Germline CDR1 reads SGHVS; CDR2 reads FNYEAQ. CDR3 length: 15 amino acids. Trimming removed 5 bases at V and 1 base at J, with 14 bases between. This CDR3 is CASSPREVSNTEAFF. The CDR3 coding sequence is TGTGCCAGCAGCCCCCGCGAGGTGTCGAACACTGAAGCTTTCTTT.

The CDR3 is CASSISRLEDTQYF. CDR3 nucleotide sequence: TGTGCCAGTAGTATAAGCAGGTTGGAGGATACGCAGTATTTT. This chain joins TRBV19 and TRBJ2-3; D uncertain. CDR3 length: 14 amino acids. From germline, CDR1 is LNHDA and CDR2 SQIVND (reference sequence). Trimming shortened V by 2 bases and J by 6 bases, and 12 bases separated the two germline ends.

A single count supports this clone. The rearrangement links TRBV5-1 to TRBJ1-5; unclear D gene. The CDR3 is 12 amino acids. Trimming cost V 0 bases and J 6 bases, with 4 bases left between them. Germline CDR1 and CDR2: SGHRS and YFSETQ. CDR3 bases: TGCGCCAGCAGCTTGGCCGGTCAGCCCCAGCATTTT. This encodes CASSLAGQPQHF.

V gene TRBV7-2 combines with J gene TRBJ2-2; D is perhaps TRBD2 (6 bases). Germline CDR1 and CDR2: SGHTA and FQGNSA. This CDR3 comprises 16 residues. The V end lost 5 bases, the J end lost 5 bases, and 18 bases lay between the germline ends. The CDR3 sequence: CASSMRDGPLTGELFF. CDR3 sequence (DNA): TGTGCCAGCAGCATGCGGGACGGACCGTTAACCGGGGAGCTGTTTTTT.

The chain uses TRBV6-1 and TRBJ1-5; D call uncertain. Trimming shortened V by 1 base and J by 10 bases, and 20 bases separated the two germline ends. The germline gives CDR1 MNHNS, CDR2 SASEGT. The CDR3 runs 16 residues. The CDR3 DNA reads TGTGCCAGCAGTGAAGGTCGCCAGGTATACCGTCAACCCCAGCATTTT. Amino acids: CASSEGRQVYRQPQHF.

The chain is built from TRBV27 and TRBJ2-7, with TRBD1 matching 8 bases. Per germline, CDR1 MNHEY and CDR2 SMNVEV (reference sequence). The CDR3 is made up of 15 amino acids. The ends lost 5 bases at V and 3 bases at J; junction bases unmatched: 9. CDR3 region: CASSPLDRGIYEQYF. The CDR3 DNA follows: TGTGCCAGCAGTCCACTAGACAGGGGCATCTACGAGCAGTACTTC.

V gene TRBV7-9 combines with J gene TRBJ2-5; 8 nucleotides match TRBD1. V lost 5 bases, J lost 3 bases, and 5 bases stayed unmatched. Germline V gene data show CDR1 as SEHNR and CDR2 as FQNEAQ (reference sequence). The CDR3 extends over 14 amino acids. In DNA, the CDR3 is TGTGCCAGCAGCATAAACAGGGGGGAAGAGACCCAGTACTTC. Protein product: CASSINRGEETQYF.

A single count supports this clone. This chain links TRBV10-3 with TRBJ1-5, with TRBD1 matching over 10 bases. CDR1 and CDR2 (germline): ENHRY, SYGVKD. This CDR3 has 13 amino acids. J lost 7 bases, V lost 6 bases, and 3 bases had no gene match. The DNA of the CDR3 is TGTGCCATCAGGGGGACAGGGGACCAGCCCCAGCATTTT. It is translated as CAIRGTGDQPQHF.

The J gene is TRBJ2-7, the V gene TRBV6-5; tentative D call: TRBD1 (6 bases). CDR3 size: 14 residues. V was clipped by 4 bases and J by 2 bases, with 12 bases between them. Germline V CDR1 and CDR2: MNHEY, SVGAGI. The CDR3: CASSFSAGAYEQYF. In DNA, the CDR3 is TGTGCCAGCAGTTTCTCGGCAGGGGCCTACGAGCAGTACTTC.

This chain connects TRBV28 to TRBJ2-1; TRBD1 or TRBD2 may be the D gene (5 bases each). Trimming took 3 bases from V and 2 from J, leaving 5 bases between them. Germline V gives CDR1 MDHEN, CDR2 SYDVKM. The CDR3 has 13 residues. Here the CDR3 reads CASSLGAYNEQFF. As DNA, the CDR3 is TGTGCCAGCAGTTTGGGGGCCTACAATGAGCAGTTCTTC.

The CDR3 nucleotides are TGCGCCAGCAGCCAAGATCTGAACCGGGGGCGCCAAGAGACCCAGTACTTC. This encodes CASSQDLNRGRQETQYF. The gene calls are TRBV4-3 and TRBJ2-5; D assignment may be TRBD1 or TRBD2 (6 bases each). Trimming took off 0 bases at V and 1 base at J, with 15 bases between the two ends. Germline V gene sequence: CDR1 LGHNA, CDR2 YSLEER. CDR3 length: 17 residues.

This sequence joins TRBV3-1 (or the pseudogene TRBV3-2) and TRBJ1-1, with 7 bases lining up with TRBD1. This CDR3 has 12 amino acids. V shed 5 bases, J shed 10 bases, and the junction held 7 bases outside the gene matches. CDR1 and CDR2 (germline): LGHDT, YNNKEL (reference sequence). The CDR3 spells CASSSQGNGAFF. The CDR3 region has the DNA TGTGCCAGCAGCTCACAGGGGAATGGAGCTTTCTTT.

This rearrangement joins TRBV6-5 to TRBJ1-5, with TRBD1 matching over 7 bases. The V gene end was trimmed by 10 bases and the J gene end by 1 base; junction bases not matched to a gene: 7. Germline CDR1 and CDR2: MNHEY and SVGAGI. The CDR3 is made up of 14 amino acids. The CDR3 nucleotides read TGTGCCACTCGGACAGGTGTAAGCAATCAGCCCCAGCATTTT. This codes for CATRTGVSNQPQHF.

V usage is TRBV4-3 and J usage is TRBJ1-1; TRBD1 matches at 7 bases. V lost 4 bases, J lost 4 bases, and 6 bases stayed unmatched. The CDR3 loop spans 14 amino acids. Germline V gene sequence: CDR1 LGHNA, CDR2 YSLEER. The CDR3 DNA sequence: TGCGCCAGCAGCCCAGACAGGGCGGGCACTGAAGCTTTCTTT. Translating gives CASSPDRAGTEAFF.

The J gene is TRBJ1-2, the V gene TRBV29-1; 7 bases line up with TRBD1. This CDR3 is 18 amino acids long. Germline V CDR1 and CDR2: SQVTM, ANQGSEA. With 0 bases clipped from V and 4 bases from J, the junction kept 17 bases outside the gene matches. The CDR3 here is CSVEDRGGQANPGYGYTF. The CDR3 DNA is TGCAGCGTTGAAGATCGAGGAGGACAGGCCAATCCCGGCTATGGCTACACCTTC. The variable domain in full, with the rest retrieved from reference TRBV29-1 and TRBJ1-2, is SAVISQKPSRDICQRGTSLTIQCQVDSQVTMMFWYRQQPGQSLTLIATANQGSEATYESGFVIDKFPISRPNLTFSTLTVSNMSPEDSSIYLCSVEDRGGQANPGYGYTFGSGTRLTVV.

The V and J genes are TRBV28 and TRBJ1-4; 12 nucleotides agree with TRBD1. CDR1 and CDR2 from the germline V gene are MDHEN and SYDVKM. With V trimmed by 6 bases and J by 8 bases, 1 base remained unmatched. This CDR3 comprises 13 residues. CDR3 nucleotides: TGTGCCAGCAGGGGACAGGGGGCAGAAAAACTGTTTTTT. It translates to CASRGQGAEKLFF.

V gene TRBV5-4 combines with J gene TRBJ2-3, with 8 bases lining up with TRBD1. The CDR3 consists of 15 residues. From germline, CDR1 is SGHNT and CDR2 YYREEE (reference sequence). The trim removed 3 bases at V and 5 bases at J, leaving 8 bases unmatched. CDR3 nucleotide sequence: TGTGCCAGCAGCTCACCGACAGGGGCTCAAGATACGCAGTATTTT. Its translation is CASSSPTGAQDTQYF.

This chain uses TRBV4-3 with TRBJ1-6; tentative D call: TRBD1 (5 bases). Deletions cut 8 bases from V and 8 bases from J, with 16 bases between. CDR1 is LGHNA and CDR2 is YSLEER in the germline V gene. The CDR3 runs to 14 residues. The CDR3 sequence: CASGRGGLDSPLHF. CDR3 DNA sequence: TGCGCCAGCGGGAGGGGAGGGCTTGATTCACCCCTCCACTTT.